This T cell receptor (beta chain) came from a study of blood T cell repertoires in COVID-19. Study background: From the United States, Italy and Spain came samples of acute and convalescent COVID-19.

The authors' processing: For nucleated cells, counts were estimated from reference gene primer amplification. Libraries were prepared by immunoSEQ multiplex PCR; TCRdb keeps only in-frame clonotypes and omits some of them. D and trimming come from the DNA, and the V and J calls and clone size come from that table. The sample lists approximately 200,000 clones, just under 90% occurring once. The cohort comprised adults aged about 18 to 100 years residing in approximately 25 US areas. Each recovered donor of Cohort 3 presented with two negative PCRs, clearance, or symptom resolution. Trimming took 0 bases from V and 3 from J, leaving 11 bases between them. Germline V gene data show CDR1 as MGHRA and CDR2 as YSYEKL. This CDR3 comprises 16 residues.

The receptor was derived from a young man who had recovered from COVID-19. The chain uses TRBV4-1 and TRBJ2-2, with a possible D match to TRBD2 (6 bases). The sequenced sample was PBMCs or T cells enriched from blood (not recorded which). DNA for the CDR3: TGCGCCAGCAGCCAAGATCAGAGCGGGTACACCGGGGAGCTGTTTTTT. Amino acids: CASSQDQSGYTGELFF.